The next 23 T cell receptor beta chains were all read from a single sample in a study of post-analysis software for immune sequencing data (dated by TCRdb to about 2015). On the study overall, not on this receptor specifically: Roughly 5 TRBV segments, including TRBV5-6, TRBV5-1 and TRBV20-1, were significantly more frequent in patients than controls.

The library was made by PCR. The instrument given in TCRdb is Illumina HiSeq 2500. To reduce PCR and sequencing biases, unique molecular identifiers were built into the TCR beta cDNA libraries. TCRdb cleaned the public reads at Q25 with fastp, built clones with MiXCR and kept in-frame beta chains. Every entry covers one CDR3 protein and lists the most common genes and DNA from its rows. The sample has 650,000 to 850,000 distinct CDR3 sequences on record, roughly 46% of them singletons. 4.9% of the sample is taken by the ten largest. The antigens these receptors bind are not known. Sequenced input: blood. These TCRs come from a girl aged 10 to 17 with multiple sclerosis.

This clonotype has just one count. The chain employs TRBV5-6 and TRBJ1-1; 9 bases fit TRBD1. Per germline, CDR1 SGHDT and CDR2 YYEEEE. This CDR3 has 17 amino acids. After removal of 0 bases from V and 4 bases from J, the junction contained 10 bases not matched to a gene. The CDR3 region has the DNA TGTGCCAGCAGCTTGGGACGGAGGACAGGGGCGGGCACTGAAGCTTTCTTT. Its protein product is CASSLGRRTGAGTEAFF.

This clonotype was detected a few times. The genes are TRBV28 and TRBJ2-7; possibly TRBD1 for D (6 bases). The V gene's germline CDR1 is MDHEN and CDR2 SYDVKM. V dropped 0 bases and J dropped 0 bases, with 12 bases sitting between them. The CDR3 runs to 16 residues. The CDR3 region is CASSLWGAASSYEQYF. The CDR3 DNA follows: TGTGCCAGCAGTTTATGGGGGGCTGCCTCCTCCTACGAGCAGTACTTC.

The J gene is TRBJ2-3, the V gene TRBV29-1, with D possibly TRBD1 on 7 matching bases. The length of the CDR3 is 14 residues. Germline CDR1 and CDR2: SQVTM and ANQGSEA. Trimming removed 1 base from V and 4 bases from J, with 12 bases in between. In nucleotides, the CDR3 is TGCAGCGTTGAAGGCGGGACAGATGCAGATACGCAGTATTTT. As protein: CSVEGGTDADTQYF.

This clonotype was counted only a few times. The chain links TRBV20-1 to TRBJ2-1; 11 nucleotides match TRBD2. The CDR3 contains 14 residues. Germline V CDR1 and CDR2: DFQATT, SNEGSKA (reference sequence). Losses at the gene ends were 3 bases for V and 8 bases for J; bases not matched to a gene: 6. Here the CDR3 DNA reads TGCAGTGCTAGGGTAGCGGGAGGGCCTGATGAGCAGTTCTTC. Translation: CSARVAGGPDEQFF.

J is TRBJ1-4 and V is TRBV5-1, with D hard to call. The V and J ends lost 0 bases and 5 bases respectively, with 11 bases between them. Germline loops: CDR1 SGHRS, CDR2 YFSETQ. CDR3 length: 15 amino acids. The CDR3 DNA follows: TGCGCCAGCAGCTTGGCCCAGTCTATAAATGAAAAACTGTTTTTT. Protein product: CASSLAQSINEKLFF. The full variable domain, with the rest looked up from reference TRBV5-1 and TRBJ1-4, is KAGVTQTPRYLIKTRGQQVTLSCSPISGHRSVSWYQQTPGQGLQFLFEYFSETQRNKGNFPGRFSGRQFSNSRSEMNVSTLELGDSALYLCASSLAQSINEKLFFGSGTQLSVL.

This clonotype was recorded only once. V and J are TRBV20-1 and TRBJ2-1, with TRBD1 as a possible D gene (6 bases). Germline CDR1 is DFQATT and CDR2 is SNEGSKA (reference sequence). The ends were cut back, 6 bases at V and 13 bases at J, with 16 bases in the middle. The CDR3 runs to 11 residues. The CDR3 nucleotides read TGCAGTGCCCTACAGGGTGCAGGTCAGTTCTTC. Translating it yields CSALQGAGQFF.

The V call is TRBV7-9, the J call TRBJ2-5; D possibly corresponds to TRBD1 (6 bases). This CDR3 comprises 15 residues. The V gene's germline CDR1 is SEHNR and CDR2 FQNEAQ (reference sequence). V was shortened by 3 bases and J by 7 bases, with 18 bases between the two germline ends. DNA for the CDR3: TGTGCCAGCAGCTTCGCCCAGGGGAGAGATGGGACCCAGTACTTC. Its translation is CASSFAQGRDGTQYF.

The sample holds a few counts of this clonotype. The chain couples TRBV5-1 to TRBJ2-4; D possibly corresponds to TRBD2 (5 bases). The germline CDR1 and CDR2 sequences are SGHRS and YFSETQ. The CDR3 runs to 16 residues. V lost 4 bases to trimming and J lost 1 base, with 15 bases between them. The CDR3 protein is CASSRNPSSAKNIQYF. In nucleotides, the CDR3 is TGCGCCAGCAGCCGGAACCCTAGCTCCGCCAAAAACATTCAGTACTTC.

V gene TRBV7-9 combines with J gene TRBJ2-3; D may be TRBD2 (6 bases). CDR3 length: 15 residues. V lost 5 bases and J lost 1, with 13 bases in between. Looked up from germline, CDR1 is SEHNR and CDR2 is FQNEAQ (reference sequence). The CDR3 DNA reads TGTGCCAGCAGCCGAGTGGGGGAGGGCACAGATACGCAGTATTTT. Its protein is CASSRVGEGTDTQYF.

V gene TRBV7-9 combines with J gene TRBJ2-7; 9 bases fit TRBD2. The CDR3 totals 14 residues. From germline, CDR1 is SEHNR and CDR2 FQNEAQ (reference sequence). Losses at the gene ends were 7 bases for V and 0 bases for J; bases not matched to a gene: 4. The CDR3 DNA reads TGTGCCAGCAAATTTAGCGGGAGCTCCTACGAGCAGTACTTC. Its protein is CASKFSGSSYEQYF. Looking up the rest from reference TRBV7-9 and TRBJ2-7 gives the full variable domain: DTGVSQNPRHKITKRGQNVTFRCDPISEHNRLYWYRQTLGQGPEFLTYFQNEAQLEKSRLLSDRFSAERPKGSFSTLEIQRTEQGDSAMYLCASKFSGSSYEQYFGPGTRLTVT.

V is TRBV4-3 and J is TRBJ2-5; 7 bases align to TRBD2. The V gene's germline CDR1 is LGHNA and CDR2 YSLEER. J gave up 3 bases and V 2 bases, and 6 bases lay outside the gene matches. This CDR3 has 15 residues. CDR3 coding DNA: TGCGCCAGCAGCCAATCGGGGGACTACAAAGAGACCCAGTACTTC. Encoded protein: CASSQSGDYKETQYF.

This chain links TRBV21-1 with TRBJ2-4; the table gives TRBD1 as D, unverified against the DNA. TRBV21-1 is an annotated pseudogene. The CDR3 consists of 17 residues. CDR3 amino acids: CASSSPGGGEFKNIQYF. DNA for the CDR3: TGTGCCAGCAGCAGCCCCGGAGGTGGTGAGTTCAAAAACATTCAGTACTTC.

The V and J genes are TRBV2 and TRBJ1-5; no definite D call. CDR3 length: 12 residues. Germline V gene data show CDR1 as SNHLY and CDR2 as FYNNEI. Trimming cost V 7 bases and J 5 bases, with 9 bases left between them. The CDR3 region has the DNA TGTGCCAGCACCCGGGAAGATCAGCCCCAGCATTTT. It encodes CASTREDQPQHF.

This clonotype was found a few times. V usage is TRBV9 and J usage is TRBJ1-2; the D is unclear. Germline values: CDR1 SGDLS, CDR2 YYNGEE. There are 10 residues in the CDR3. Trimming removed 3 bases at V and 8 bases at J, with 5 bases between. The CDR3 DNA reads as TGTGCCAGCAGCGGGACCGGCTACACCTTC. This translates into CASSGTGYTF.

This chain joins TRBV27 and TRBJ2-1; 10 nucleotides align to TRBD2. V trimming: 2 bases; J trimming: 9 bases; junction bases outside the gene matches: 7. The CDR3 is 15 residues long. Germline V gene lookup returns CDR1 MNHEY and CDR2 SMNVEV (reference sequence). The CDR3 loop reads CASSLALAGGTEQFF. CDR3 sequence (DNA): TGTGCCAGCAGTTTAGCTTTAGCGGGAGGTACTGAGCAGTTCTTC.

This clonotype has more than one count but fewer than ten. The V gene is TRBV4-1, the J gene TRBJ2-1; 9 positions agree with TRBD2. The CDR3 consists of 16 residues. In germline, CDR1 is MGHRA, CDR2 YSYEKL. The ends lost 1 base at V and 9 bases at J; junction bases unmatched: 10. In DNA, the CDR3 is TGCGCCAGCAGCCAAGTTGTGCGGGAGGGCTTGGGTGAGCAGTTCTTC. Translated, it gives CASSQVVREGLGEQFF.

The V gene is TRBV7-9, the J gene TRBJ2-5; D could derive from TRBD1 or TRBD2 (6 bases each). The closer fit of TRBJ2-7 to the DNA end suggests the J call may be wrong. Per germline, CDR1 SEHNR and CDR2 FQNEAQ (reference sequence). This CDR3 spans 16 amino acids. CDR3 amino acids: CASSLEGSGAPLEQYF. In DNA form, the CDR3 reads TGTGCCAGCAGCTTAGAAGGTTCGGGGGCTCCCCTCGAGCAGTACTTC.

CDR3 region: CSARDNYNEQFF. CDR3 in DNA: TGCAGTGCTAGAGATAACTACAATGAGCAGTTCTTC. V and J are TRBV20-1 and TRBJ2-1; the D is unclear. Trimming pared 0 bases from V and 3 bases from J, leaving 3 bases between. Germline lookup yields CDR1 DFQATT and CDR2 SNEGSKA (reference sequence). The CDR3 is made up of 12 amino acids.

The chain has TRBV7-2 and TRBJ2-1, with D uncertain. Trimming shortened V by 8 bases and J by 8 bases, and 10 bases separated the two germline ends. Germline V CDR1 and CDR2: SGHTA, FQGNSA. This CDR3 is built from 11 residues. In DNA, the CDR3 is TGTGCCAGCCGGAATATGGATGAGCAGTTCTTC. Amino acids: CASRNMDEQFF.

J is TRBJ2-3 and V is TRBV6-2 or TRBV6-3; tentative D call: TRBD2 (5 bases). Trimming took off 4 bases at V and 6 bases at J, with 17 bases between the two ends. This CDR3 comprises 15 residues. The germline V gene encodes CDR1 MNHEY and CDR2 SVGEGT. CDR3: CASSFYDPRRDTQYF. The CDR3 DNA reads TGTGCCAGCAGTTTCTATGACCCGCGGAGGGATACGCAGTATTTT.

The V gene is TRBV20-1, the J gene TRBJ1-1, with 7 bases aligning to TRBD1. The junction had 13 bases not matched to a gene; V was cut back by 5 bases and J by 4 bases. The CDR3 is 15 residues long. Germline CDR1 reads DFQATT; CDR2 reads SNEGSKA (reference sequence). CDR3 in amino acids: CSAPNPLTGATEAFF. In DNA form, the CDR3 reads TGCAGTGCTCCGAATCCGCTAACAGGGGCCACTGAAGCTTTCTTT.

The chain is built from TRBV27 and TRBJ2-1; perhaps D is TRBD1 or TRBD2 (5 bases each). The CDR3 runs to 15 residues. Germline loops: CDR1 MNHEY, CDR2 SMNVEV (reference sequence). V lost 6 bases, J lost 9 bases, and 21 bases lay in between. The CDR3: CASRDLGVLDTEQFF. CDR3 in DNA: TGTGCCAGCAGAGACTTGGGGGTTTTGGATACTGAGCAGTTCTTC.

The rearrangement links TRBV5-1 to TRBJ1-2, with 8 bases identical to TRBD1. J gave up 5 bases and V 4 bases, and 7 bases lay outside the gene matches. Germline V gives CDR1 SGHRS, CDR2 YFSETQ. The CDR3 contains 14 residues. In nucleotides, the CDR3 is TGCGCCAGCAGCCCCGAGGACAGGGTTTATGGCTACACCTTC. It specifies CASSPEDRVYGYTF.